This T cell receptor beta chain was captured by sequencing in a study of blood T cells in healthy people across ages. Overall study findings and caveats: Estimated diversity, derived from one million T cells, was regarded as an underestimate. TCR beta diversity tracked closely with naive T cell percentage. In long-lived donors, naive CD4+ cell counts and diversity exceeded those of aged donors.

The CDR3 has 16 residues. With V trimmed by 5 bases and J by 5 bases, 13 bases remained unmatched. Per the germline V gene, CDR1 is ENHRY and CDR2 is SYGVKD. A second about 6 to 12 cycle PCR used barcoded and J-beta primers. Every individual sample yielded 2.5 million or more paired-end reads (each containing CDR3). TCRdb itself ran the 5' RACE reads through MiXCR, one entry per CDR3 protein. The sample lists roughly 730,000 distinct CDR3 sequences; around three fifths were seen once. A remark on this clonotype: Its antigen is not identified.

Specimen: blood. V usage is TRBV10-3 and J usage is TRBJ2-5; 8 bases are a match to TRBD2. The clonotype comes from a man in his forties in good health. DNA of the CDR3: TGTGCCATCAGTCCTGTAGTAGCGGGGATGCAGGAGACCCAGTACTTC. Translation: CAISPVVAGMQETQYF.